A selection of T cell receptor beta chains follows, all from one sample in a study of immune evolution from preneoplasia to lung adenocarcinoma. The assay was immunoSEQ multiplex PCR, and TCRdb's table has in-frame clones only and misses some. In the table there are tens of thousands of clones, under 80% of which are singletons. The sequenced sample was FFPE invasive lung adenocarcinoma tissue. The source is a person aged 55-75 years with lung adenocarcinoma. Both conserved end residues are part of each CDR3. A D gene is named only where the DNA matches it firmly. Part of the rows lack a size; the others show once, few, many or a class for expanded clones.

NA	TRBV6-1	NA	TRBJ1-2	CASSEVGNYGYTF	TGTGCCAGCAGTGAAGTAGGTAACTATGGCTACACCTTC
NA	TRBV27	once	TRBJ1-5	CASSFFGSQPQHF	TGTGCCAGCAGTTTTTTTGGTAGCCAGCCCCAGCATTTT
NA	TRBV5-4	NA	TRBJ2-5	CASSLTGPQETQYF	TGTGCCAGCAGCTTGACCGGACCCCAAGAGACCCAGTACTTC
NA	TRBV2	NA	TRBJ2-3	CASSPLGPGSTDTQYF	TGTGCCAGCAGTCCCCTGGGTCCAGGCAGTACAGATACGCAGTATTTT
TRBD2	TRBV11-3	NA	TRBJ2-5	CASSLGGLAGEETQYF	TGTGCCAGCAGCTTGGGAGGACTAGCGGGAGAAGAGACCCAGTACTTC
NA	TRBV30	NA	TRBJ2-6	CAWARGSGANVLTF	TGTGCCTGGGCCAGGGGATCTGGGGCCAACGTCCTGACTTTC
TRBD1	TRBV6-1	NA	TRBJ2-3	CASSGDRFTDTQYF	TGTGCCAGCAGTGGGGACAGGTTCACAGATACGCAGTATTTT
TRBD1	TRBV2	NA	TRBJ2-7	CASSLDRGPYEQYF	TGTGCCAGCAGCCTCGACAGGGGACCCTACGAGCAGTACTTC
TRBD2	TRBV5-1	NA	TRBJ2-1	CASSLGAGAYNEQFF	TGCGCCAGCAGCTTGGGAGCGGGGGCCTACAATGAGCAGTTCTTC
TRBD1	TRBV7-9	NA	TRBJ2-5	CASSLGTGLQETQYF	TGTGCCAGCAGCTTAGGGACAGGGTTACAAGAGACCCAGTACTTC
TRBD2	TRBV5-4	NA	TRBJ2-7	CASSLDIRSGFSYEQYF	TGTGCCAGCAGCTTGGATATCCGTAGCGGGTTCTCCTACGAGCAGTACTTC
TRBD1	TRBV28	NA	TRBJ2-5	CASSETGEETQYF	TGTGCCAGCAGTGAGACAGGGGAAGAGACCCAGTACTTC
TRBD1	TRBV30	NA	TRBJ1-3	CAWSTGTGSGNTIYF	TGTGCCTGGAGCACCGGGACAGGGTCGGGAAACACCATATATTTT
TRBD1	TRBV19	NA	TRBJ1-2	CASSKTGGYGYTF	TGTGCCAGTAGTAAGACAGGGGGATATGGCTACACCTTC
TRBD2	TRBV7-2	NA	TRBJ2-7	CASIPTSGRFEQYF	TGTGCCAGCATCCCGACTAGCGGGAGGTTCGAGCAGTACTTC
NA	TRBV5-1	NA	TRBJ1-1	CASSLDQGSTEAFF	TGCGCCAGCAGCTTGGACCAGGGGAGCACTGAAGCTTTCTTT
NA	TRBV7-9	NA	TRBJ1-1	CATAGGSEAFF	TGTGCCACGGCGGGGGGGAGTGAAGCTTTCTTT
TRBD2	TRBV27	NA	TRBJ2-7	CASKGREGYEQYF	TGTGCCAGCAAAGGGCGGGAGGGCTACGAGCAGTACTTC
NA	TRBV5-1	NA	TRBJ2-3	CASKRTDTDTQYF	TGCGCCAGCAAACGGACGGACACAGATACGCAGTATTTT
TRBD2	TRBV30	NA	TRBJ2-1	CAWTKGSGRALSYNEQFF	TGTGCCTGGACCAAGGGTAGCGGGAGGGCCCTGTCCTACAATGAGCAGTTCTTC
TRBD2	TRBV7-2	NA	TRBJ2-2	CASSLAGGATGELFF	TGTGCCAGCAGCTTAGCGGGAGGGGCTACCGGGGAGCTGTTTTTT
TRBD1	TRBV25-1	few	TRBJ2-1	CASSELAGGASGNEQFF	TGTGCCAGCAGTGAATTGGCAGGGGGCGCTTCTGGCAATGAGCAGTTCTTC
TRBD1	TRBV29-1	NA	TRBJ2-1	CSAQGAVGYNEQFF	TGCAGCGCCCAGGGGGCGGTGGGCTACAATGAGCAGTTCTTC
NA	TRBV14	NA	TRBJ2-7	CASSQEELSREQYF	TGTGCCAGCAGCCAAGAAGAACTAAGTCGCGAGCAGTACTTC
NA	TRBV7-2	NA	TRBJ2-3	CASSFVGRVTDTQYF	TGTGCCAGCAGCTTTGTAGGAAGGGTAACAGATACGCAGTATTTT
TRBD1	TRBV6-6	NA	TRBJ1-2	CASSYVGDRGRYGYTF	TGTGCCAGCAGTTACGTCGGGGACAGGGGACGGTATGGCTACACCTTC
TRBD1	TRBV30	NA	TRBJ1-4	CAWSDTTGAREKLFF	TGTGCCTGGAGTGACACTACAGGGGCCCGAGAAAAACTGTTTTTT
TRBD2	TRBV6-5	NA	TRBJ2-5	CASSYEGGRQQYF	TGTGCCAGCAGTTACGAGGGCGGGAGACAGCAGTACTTC
NA	TRBV6-6	few	TRBJ1-4	CASSSQWGTNEKLFF	TGTGCCAGCAGTTCCCAATGGGGCACTAATGAAAAACTGTTTTTT
NA	TRBV9	NA	TRBJ2-3	CASSFRPIDTQYF	TGTGCCAGCAGCTTCCGGCCAATAGATACGCAGTATTTT
NA	TRBV5-1	NA	TRBJ1-2	CASRDFVGRNYGYTF	TGCGCCAGCCGGGACTTCGTTGGCAGGAACTATGGCTACACCTTC
TRBD1	TRBV5-6	NA	TRBJ1-5	CASQGGMNSNQPQHF	TGTGCCAGCCAGGGGGGGATGAATAGCAATCAGCCCCAGCATTTT
TRBD2	TRBV28	NA	TRBJ2-1	CATRPSLAVWGDEQFF	TGTGCCACCCGGCCTTCACTAGCGGTCTGGGGGGATGAGCAGTTCTTC
NA	TRBV4-1	NA	TRBJ2-1	CASSREYYNEQFF	TGCGCCAGCAGCCGGGAATATTACAATGAGCAGTTCTTC
TRBD1	TRBV7-9	NA	TRBJ2-7	CASSYRDSEQYF	TGTGCCAGCAGCTACCGGGACAGCGAGCAGTACTTC
NA	TRBV2	NA	TRBJ2-1	CASSERGWAENEQFF	TGTGCCAGCAGTGAACGGGGTTGGGCCGAGAATGAGCAGTTCTTC
NA	TRBV15	NA	TRBJ2-3	CATSHRDSTDTQYF	TGTGCCACCAGCCATCGGGACAGCACAGATACGCAGTATTTT
NA	TRBV7-9	few	TRBJ2-4	CASSLDLSEKFDIQYF	TGTGCCAGCAGCTTAGATCTTTCGGAGAAGTTTGACATTCAGTACTTC
NA	TRBV7-2	NA	TRBJ2-7	CASSLGHSSYEQYF	TGTGCCAGCAGCTTGGGACATAGCTCCTACGAGCAGTACTTC
NA	TRBV6-1	NA	TRBJ1-5	CASSVTELYSNQPQHF	TGTGCCAGCAGTGTAACAGAGTTGTATAGCAATCAGCCCCAGCATTTT
TRBD1	TRBV5-1	NA	TRBJ1-5	CASRQGPNQPQHF	TGCGCCAGTAGACAGGGACCCAATCAGCCCCAGCATTTT
NA	TRBV7-2	NA	TRBJ1-2	CASSPYRVESGYTF	TGTGCCAGCAGCCCGTACAGGGTTGAGAGTGGCTACACCTTC
NA	TRBV7-9	NA	TRBJ2-1	CASSLAGDSGPEQFF	TGTGCCAGCAGCTTAGCAGGAGATTCGGGGCCTGAGCAGTTCTTC